This T cell receptor beta chain derives from a study of OX40 agonist ivuxolimab in advanced cancers. The repertoire was sequenced with immunoSEQ multiplex PCR; TCRdb's copy has only in-frame clones and lacks some. This sample yields about 90,000 clones, of which about nine tenths are seen a single time; around 0.33% belongs to the top ten. In germline, CDR1 is SGHDT, CDR2 YYEEEE. Trimming shortened V by 0 bases and J by 6 bases, and 7 bases separated the two germline ends. This CDR3 spans 12 amino acids. The genes are TRBV5-6 and TRBJ2-7, with D hard to call. The TCR comes from an adult with an advanced solid tumor such as melanoma, head and neck, liver or kidney cancer. Specimen: CD4+ or CD8+ T cells sorted from blood, collected in a trial of the OX40 agonist ivuxolimab. The CDR3 DNA follows: TGTGCCAGCAGCTTGGTAGCAGGCGAGCAGTACTTC. Translation gives CASSLVAGEQYF. Full variable domain (missing parts from reference TRBV5-6 and TRBJ2-7): DAGVTQSPTHLIKTRGQQVTLRCSPKSGHDTVSWYQQALGQGPQFIFQYYEEEERQRGNFPDRFSGHQFPNYSSELNVNALLLGDSALYLCASSLVAGEQYFGPGTRLTVT.